This T cell receptor (beta chain) was identified in a study of T cell repertoires in cytomegalovirus infection. TCRdb re-derived calls from the reads in MiXCR, one entry per CDR3 protein. Of over 45,000 distinct CDR3 sequences listed, about a fifth are singletons. The V segment lost 3 bases and the J segment 2 bases; nucleotides outside the gene matches: 12. The germline V gene has CDR1 SQVTM and CDR2 ANQGSEA. The CDR3 runs to 17 residues. This clonotype occurred many times. Its specificity is not known. The receptor was derived from a human donor in good health (CMV status not recorded). Some clones in this sample may be carry-over from other donors' samples. Sequencing was performed on CD8+ T cells from cultured PBMCs, taken from culture after CMV antigen stimulation. The rearrangement joins TRBV29-1 to TRBJ2-5; 10 bases are shared with TRBD2. This CDR3 is CSVDGLADRQGQETQYF. CDR3 DNA sequence: TGCAGCGTTGACGGACTAGCGGACCGGCAGGGGCAAGAGACCCAGTACTTC.